This T cell receptor beta chain was documented in a study of blood T cell dynamics during melanoma immunotherapy. Time point here: pre-treatment baseline. Response was assessed by RECIST 1.1 at 12 weeks, except a couple of rapid progressors. Each bulk PBMC sample had approximately 340 ng DNA loaded. Produced via immunoSEQ multiplex PCR; TCRdb's table is partial and in-frame only. The sample records 16,000 or so clones, approximately 81% being singletons. The V gene lost 2 bases and the J gene lost 6 bases, with 14 bases spanning the gap. CDR1 is MDHEN and CDR2 is SYDVKM in the germline V gene. The CDR3 is 15 residues long.

The receptor was derived from a human donor with melanoma. The V and J genes are TRBV28 and TRBJ2-1, with D possibly called TRBD1 or TRBD2 (5 bases each). This specimen consisted of blood, obtained from a patient treated with checkpoint blockade. CDR3 region: CASSLGGGGSNEQFF. The CDR3 DNA sequence: TGTGCCAGCAGTTTAGGGGGTGGCGGATCCAATGAGCAGTTCTTC.